A single sample is the source of the 17 T cell receptor beta chains below, sequenced in a study of Ad26.COV2.S vaccination and SARS-CoV-2 variants. Method: immunoSEQ multiplex PCR; TCRdb's copy keeps in-frame clones and lacks some. Altogether about 280,000 clones are present, about 89% being singletons, with the ten largest covering under 4%. The treatment: 15 to 20 received Ad26.COV2.S at low or high dose, single or two shots; several received placebo; per-sample allocation not given. Sample collection was performed on day 63 after the first vaccine or placebo injection. This specimen was peripheral blood, taken in a trial of Ad26.COV2.S vaccine versus placebo. Receptor source: a person aged 18-65 years who received the Ad26.COV2.S COVID-19 vaccine or a placebo.

J is TRBJ1-2 and V is TRBV6-5, with TRBD1 matching 8 bases. In germline, CDR1 is MNHEY, CDR2 SVGAGI. This CDR3 region has 15 residues. V lost 0 bases to trimming and J lost 4 bases; unmatched junction nucleotides: 4. The CDR3 reads CASSYSDRGAYGYTF. The CDR3 bases are TGTGCCAGCAGTTACTCCGACAGGGGCGCCTATGGCTACACCTTC.

This clone was detected only once. The V call is TRBV7-6, the J call TRBJ2-3; the match to TRBD2 covers 12 bases. The germline CDR1 and CDR2 sequences are SGHVS and FNYEAQ. CDR3 size: 16 residues. V gave up 4 bases and J gave up 6 bases; unmatched junction bases: 8. For the CDR3, the DNA is TGTGCCAGCAGCTCTAGCGGGGGGGCAGTTTGGGATACGCAGTATTTT. It encodes CASSSSGGAVWDTQYF. Filled out from reference TRBV7-6 and TRBJ2-3, the complete variable domain reads GAGVSQSPRYKVTKRGQDVALRCDPISGHVSLYWYRQALGQGPEFLTYFNYEAQQDKSGLPNDRFSAERPEGSISTLTIQRTEQRDSAMYRCASSSSGGAVWDTQYFGPGTRLTVL.

V and J are TRBV11-3 and TRBJ2-7; 7 bases fit TRBD2. V dropped 0 bases and J dropped 5; count of bases not matched to a gene: 13. CDR3 size: 17 residues. CDR1 and CDR2 (germline): SGHNT, YENEEA. The CDR3 nucleotides are TGTGCCAGCAGCTTAGATGTAGGCTGGCGGGAGCGGCACGAGCAGTACTTC. This sequence encodes CASSLDVGWRERHEQYF.

This clone was counted a single time. This chain uses TRBV6-2 or TRBV6-3 with TRBJ2-3, with 7 positions matching TRBD2. The CDR3 is 15 residues long. V dropped 2 bases and J dropped 2; count of bases not matched to a gene: 4. From germline, CDR1 is MNHEY and CDR2 SVGEGT. CDR3 sequence: CASSYRGRATDTQYF. In nucleotides, the CDR3 is TGTGCCAGCAGTTACCGTGGGAGGGCCACAGATACGCAGTATTTT.

The rearrangement uses TRBV19 and TRBJ2-1; 9 bases line up with TRBD1. The germline V gene has CDR1 LNHDA and CDR2 SQIVND (reference sequence). This CDR3 contains 15 residues. The trim removed 5 bases at V and 5 bases at J, leaving 7 bases unmatched. CDR3 nucleotides: TGTGCCAGTAGTTTAACAGGGGGCCCCGACAATGAGCAGTTCTTC. It specifies CASSLTGGPDNEQFF.

This clone was found once. The rearrangement links TRBV10-2 to TRBJ1-5, with D perhaps matching TRBD1 (6 bases). Germline V gene lookup returns CDR1 WSHSY and CDR2 SAAADI. The CDR3 is 13 residues long. V shed 8 bases and J shed 4 bases, with 12 bases lying between them. The CDR3 DNA is TGCGCCAGCGTACAGGGAAGGAATCAGCCCCAGCATTTT. This gives the protein CASVQGRNQPQHF.

The V gene is TRBV18, the J gene TRBJ2-7; D is perhaps TRBD1 (6 bases). Germline CDR1 KGHSH, CDR2 LQKENI. There are 14 residues in the CDR3. The ends were cut back, 2 bases at V and 3 bases at J, with 11 bases in the middle. Written as DNA, the CDR3 is TGTGCCAGCTCACCATTCCGGGACAACTACGAGCAGTACTTC. Protein sequence: CASSPFRDNYEQYF.

The chain uses TRBV10-3 and TRBJ2-3; 7 positions match TRBD2. The V segment lost 2 bases and the J segment 0 bases; nucleotides outside the gene matches: 2. CDR1 and CDR2 (germline): ENHRY, SYGVKD. The CDR3 consists of 15 residues. CDR3 sequence reads: CAISEPGGSTDTQYF. CDR3 coding DNA: TGTGCCATCAGTGAGCCGGGGGGTAGCACAGATACGCAGTATTTT.

J is TRBJ2-7 and V is TRBV27; 13 positions agree with TRBD2. The CDR3 spans 17 residues. CDR1 is MNHEY, CDR2 SMNVEV, per germline (reference sequence). The junction had 9 bases not matched to a gene; V was cut back by 4 bases and J by 3 bases. In DNA form, the CDR3 reads TGTGCCAGCAGTTCCCTACTAGCGGGAGGGACGGGCTACGAGCAGTACTTC. This translates into CASSSLLAGGTGYEQYF.

This chain joins TRBV5-6 and TRBJ1-2; D is undetermined. Germline lookup yields CDR1 SGHDT and CDR2 YYEEEE. The CDR3 is 12 residues long. V shed 2 bases and J shed 6 bases, with 8 bases lying between them. The CDR3 region is CASSLWRDGYTF. CDR3 DNA: TGTGCCAGCAGCTTATGGCGGGATGGCTACACCTTC.

A single count supports this clone. V usage is TRBV3-1 (or the pseudogene TRBV3-2) and J usage is TRBJ1-1; TRBD1 might be the D (5 bases). V shed 0 bases and J shed 11 bases, with 13 bases lying between them. Germline CDR1 is LGHDT and CDR2 is YNNKEL (reference sequence). This CDR3 is built from 13 residues. CDR3 in DNA: TGTGCCAGCAGCCAAGAGGGGGAAATCAAGGCTTTCTTT. Translating it yields CASSQEGEIKAFF.

The chain links TRBV5-1 to TRBJ2-3; D is possibly TRBD2 (6 bases). V shed 3 bases and J shed 2 bases, with 13 bases lying between them. The CDR3 runs 15 residues. In germline, CDR1 is SGHRS, CDR2 YFSETQ. The CDR3 loop reads CASSSPGLPTDTQYF. The CDR3 DNA follows: TGCGCCAGCAGCTCACCGGGACTCCCCACAGATACGCAGTATTTT.

The genes are TRBV3-1 (or the pseudogene TRBV3-2) and TRBJ2-3; 11 positions match TRBD2. The V and J ends lost 2 bases and 4 bases, in that order; junction bases with no gene match: 2. Per the germline V gene, CDR1 is LGHDT and CDR2 is YNNKEL (reference sequence). The CDR3 is 15 residues long. The CDR3 DNA is TGTGCCAGCAGCCAAACTAGCGGGAGTCCAGATACGCAGTATTTT. Amino acids: CASSQTSGSPDTQYF.

A single count supports this clone. The V gene is TRBV6-2 or TRBV6-3, the J gene TRBJ2-7; TRBD1 aligns across 10 bases. CDR1 is MNHEY, CDR2 SVGEGT, per germline. With V trimmed by 6 bases and J by 4 bases, 3 bases remained unmatched. CDR3 length equals 13 residues. CDR3 loop: CASSQDRGYEQYF. CDR3 bases: TGTGCCAGCAGCCAGGACAGGGGGTACGAGCAGTACTTC.

V is TRBV30 and J is TRBJ1-2; D ambiguous. This CDR3 contains 13 residues. Germline V lookup: CDR1 GTSNPN, CDR2 SVGIG (reference sequence). V gave up 2 bases and J gave up 5 bases, with 12 bases separating them. CDR3 sequence (DNA): TGTGCCTGGAGTTCGAACAGACTATATGGCTACACCTTC. Translation gives CAWSSNRLYGYTF.

The J gene is TRBJ1-3, the V gene TRBV7-8; weak D call: TRBD1 (6 bases). Germline V gene data show CDR1 as SGHVS and CDR2 as FQNEAQ. Trimming pared 4 bases from V and 4 bases from J, leaving 20 bases between. This CDR3 is built from 17 residues. CDR3 residues: CASSSDRFPYEGNTIYF. CDR3 coding DNA: TGTGCCAGCAGCTCGGACAGATTTCCTTATGAGGGAAACACCATATATTTT.

The rearrangement links TRBV7-6 to TRBJ1-1; D might be TRBD1 (6 bases). The CDR3 covers 15 residues. Trimming left V 1 base short and J 4 bases short, with 13 bases between. Germline-derived CDR1 and CDR2 are SGHVS and FNYEAQ. CDR3 bases: TGTGCCAGCAGCTTAGTGTGGGGGGCGGTCACTGAAGCTTTCTTT. Protein sequence: CASSLVWGAVTEAFF.